These 19 T cell receptor beta chains share one sample of origin, sequenced in a study of blood T cell repertoires in COVID-19. Repertoires were generated with immunoSEQ multiplex PCR, while TCRdb's copy carries only in-frame clones and drops some. The data contain roughly 140,000 clones, over 70% of them singletons. Sequenced sample: peripheral blood. The receptors derive from a woman aged 55-70 years with acute or convalescent COVID-19.

The chain joins TRBV5-1 to TRBJ2-7, with a tentative D call TRBD2 (5 bases). CDR1 and CDR2 (germline): SGHRS, YFSETQ. The CDR3 loop spans 15 amino acids. Trimming left V 4 bases short and J 3 bases short, with 17 bases between. The CDR3 region is CASSPRTETIYEQYF. CDR3 DNA: TGCGCCAGCAGCCCGAGGACGGAGACTATCTACGAGCAGTACTTC.

This rearrangement joins TRBV6-5 to TRBJ2-7; TRBD1 is a possible D gene (5 bases). Germline CDR1 and CDR2: MNHEY and SVGAGI. The CDR3 is 15 amino acids. Trimming removed 3 bases from V and 3 bases from J, with 15 bases in between. Here the CDR3 DNA reads TGTGCCAGCAGTTATTCGACAGCTCGAGACTACGAGCAGTACTTC. It encodes CASSYSTARDYEQYF.

This chain connects TRBV28 to TRBJ2-1, with 15 bases lining up with TRBD2. This CDR3 spans 15 amino acids. Germline CDR1 and CDR2: MDHEN and SYDVKM. V dropped 8 bases and J dropped 3; count of bases not matched to a gene: 2. The CDR3 DNA follows: TGTGCCAGCGGACTAGCGGGAGGGTTCTACAATGAGCAGTTCTTC. It yields the protein CASGLAGGFYNEQFF.

This chain joins TRBV12-3 or TRBV12-4 and TRBJ1-1, with 9 positions matching TRBD1. CDR3 length: 12 residues. V lost 10 bases, J lost 2 bases, and 2 bases stayed unmatched. The CDR3: CATGQGNTEAFF. The CDR3 nucleotides are TGTGCCACGGGACAGGGAAACACTGAAGCTTTCTTT.

DNA of the CDR3: TGTGCCAGCAGCTCTCCGAGGGACATACAAGAGACCCAGTACTTC. Translating gives CASSSPRDIQETQYF. The genes are TRBV11-2 and TRBJ2-5; the D gene is possibly TRBD1 (6 bases). Germline CDR1 and CDR2: SGHAT and FQNNGV. The CDR3 loop spans 15 amino acids. The V and J ends lost 4 bases and 2 bases respectively, with 14 bases between them.

The V gene is TRBV5-8, the J gene TRBJ1-5, with no clear D. The CDR3 has 13 amino acids. The V and J ends lost 0 bases and 7 bases respectively, with 8 bases between them. Germline assignment: CDR1 SGHTS and CDR2 YDEGEE. The CDR3 region is CASSLGGGQPQHF. CDR3 coding DNA: TGTGCCAGCAGCTTGGGAGGTGGGCAGCCCCAGCATTTT.

CDR3: CASSSQGQAINQPQHF. The CDR3 DNA reads as TGTGCCAGCAGTTCACAAGGACAGGCCATTAATCAGCCCCAGCATTTT. V and J are TRBV6-2 or TRBV6-3 and TRBJ1-5, with TRBD1 matching over 7 bases. Trimming cost V 4 bases and J 4 bases; bases outside gene matches: 10. This CDR3 has 16 residues. The germline V gene has CDR1 MNHEY and CDR2 SVGEGT.

This clone was observed a single time. The V and J genes are TRBV2 and TRBJ2-2, with D tentatively TRBD2 (5 bases). Germline V lookup: CDR1 SNHLY, CDR2 FYNNEI. Trimming removed 6 bases from V and 8 bases from J, with 16 bases in between. The CDR3 spans 14 residues. The CDR3, as DNA: TGTGCCAGCAGAGTCGTACTAGATCTGGGGGAGCTGTTTTTT. Its translation is CASRVVLDLGELFF. The full variable domain, completed using reference TRBV2 and TRBJ2-2, is EPEVTQTPSHQVTQMGQEVILRCVPISNHLYFYWYRQILGQKVEFLVSFYNNEISEKSEIFDDQFSVERPDGSNFTLKIRSTKLEDSAMYFCASRVVLDLGELFFGEGSRLTVL.

This clone was seen a few times. The V gene is TRBV14, the J gene TRBJ1-6, with TRBD1 identical over 10 bases. V was pared by 4 bases and J by 5 bases, with 5 bases of the junction left unmatched. Germline values: CDR1 SGHDN, CDR2 FVKESK. CDR3 length: 16 amino acids. The CDR3 DNA follows: TGTGCCAGCAGCCGGGGGACAGGGGTAAATAATTCACCCCTCCACTTT. Translation gives CASSRGTGVNNSPLHF.

The chain uses TRBV10-3 and TRBJ1-2; D is ambiguous. The CDR3 consists of 12 residues. Germline CDR1 and CDR2: ENHRY and SYGVKD. V lost 3 bases, J lost 5 bases, and 7 bases lay in between. DNA for the CDR3: TGTGCCATCAGTGATTCAGGATATGGCTACACCTTC. Protein: CAISDSGYGYTF.

V usage is TRBV3-1 (or the pseudogene TRBV3-2) and J usage is TRBJ2-7; a possible D gene is TRBD2 (6 bases). The ends were cut back, 0 bases at V and 3 bases at J, with 12 bases in the middle. The CDR3 is 15 residues long. Germline V gene data show CDR1 as LGHDT and CDR2 as YNNKEL (reference sequence). The CDR3 bases are TGTGCCAGCAGCCAAGATCGGACTACGATCTACGAGCAGTACTTC. Residues: CASSQDRTTIYEQYF.

V usage is TRBV7-2 and J usage is TRBJ1-1; no reliable D call. This CDR3 has 13 amino acids. Germline CDR1 reads SGHTA; CDR2 reads FQGNSA. V lost 4 bases and J lost 8, with 14 bases in between. In DNA form, the CDR3 reads TGTGCCAGCAGCTCCCCCAAGGCGGGGGAAGCTTTCTTT. Protein product: CASSSPKAGEAFF. The full variable domain, rest sourced from reference TRBV7-2 and TRBJ1-1, is GAGVSQSPSNKVTEKGKDVELRCDPISGHTALYWYRQSLGQGLEFLIYFQGNSAPDKSGLPSDRFSAERTGGSVSTLTIQRTQQEDSAVYLCASSSPKAGEAFFGQGTRLTVV.

The rearrangement uses TRBV5-6 and TRBJ2-2; 8 positions match TRBD1. Per germline, CDR1 SGHDT and CDR2 YYEEEE. This CDR3 comprises 15 residues. Unmatched junction bases numbered 3, after V lost 1 base and J lost 4 bases. The CDR3 region is CASSLSGGFTGELFF. The DNA for the CDR3 is TGTGCCAGCAGCTTGTCAGGGGGCTTCACCGGGGAGCTGTTTTTT. Using reference TRBV5-6 and TRBJ2-2 for the parts outside the CDR3, the full variable domain is DAGVTQSPTHLIKTRGQQVTLRCSPKSGHDTVSWYQQALGQGPQFIFQYYEEEERQRGNFPDRFSGHQFPNYSSELNVNALLLGDSALYLCASSLSGGFTGELFFGEGSRLTVL.

V and J are TRBV6-5 and TRBJ2-1; possible D gene TRBD2, 6 bases. Deletions cut 8 bases from V and 0 bases from J, with 8 bases between. Looked up from germline, CDR1 is MNHEY and CDR2 is SVGAGI. The CDR3 runs 13 residues. The CDR3 DNA sequence: TGTGCCAGCCGGACTAACTCCTACAATGAGCAGTTCTTC. Translating it yields CASRTNSYNEQFF.

The chain uses TRBV6-2 or TRBV6-3 and TRBJ1-5; D perhaps matches TRBD1 (6 bases). The CDR3 loop spans 16 amino acids. Trimming shortened V by 4 bases and J by 4 bases, and 17 bases separated the two germline ends. CDR1 is MNHEY, CDR2 SVGEGT, per germline. The CDR3 loop is CASSSGQSQFNQPQHF. CDR3 nucleotides: TGTGCCAGCAGTTCTGGACAGTCCCAGTTTAATCAGCCCCAGCATTTT.

J is TRBJ1-1 and V is TRBV5-3; weak D call: TRBD1 (5 bases). TRBV5-3 is assigned to the ORF class and has an uncertain function. V gave up 4 bases and J gave up 0 bases, with 16 bases separating them. The CDR3 contains 16 residues. The CDR3 region has the DNA TGTGCCAGAAGCCGTAGGACACCGACCTTGAACACTGAAGCTTTCTTT. Translation: CARSRRTPTLNTEAFF.

The chain is built from TRBV19 and TRBJ1-1; D remains unclear. V was cut by 2 bases and J by 2 bases, with 9 bases left in between. Germline V lookup: CDR1 LNHDA, CDR2 SQIVND (reference sequence). There are 14 residues in the CDR3. The chain's CDR3 is CASSILRGNTEAFF. CDR3 sequence (DNA): TGTGCCAGTAGTATATTACGGGGTAACACTGAAGCTTTCTTT.

In its sample, this clone was seen a few times. This sequence joins TRBV27 and TRBJ2-7; 9 bases are a match to TRBD2. Germline lookup yields CDR1 MNHEY and CDR2 SMNVEV (reference sequence). This CDR3 has 15 residues. J gave up 3 bases and V 2 bases, and 5 bases lay outside the gene matches. The CDR3 reads CASSLIFSGGYEQYF. Here the CDR3 DNA reads TGTGCCAGCAGTTTAATATTTAGCGGGGGCTACGAGCAGTACTTC.

The chain links TRBV6-5 to TRBJ2-2, with D tentatively TRBD1 (6 bases). The CDR3 has 16 residues. Trimming removed 0 bases at V and 2 bases at J, with 10 bases between. CDR1 is MNHEY, CDR2 SVGAGI, per germline. The CDR3 protein is CASSYSRDTNTGELFF. Written as DNA, the CDR3 is TGTGCCAGCAGTTACTCAAGGGACACAAACACCGGGGAGCTGTTTTTT.